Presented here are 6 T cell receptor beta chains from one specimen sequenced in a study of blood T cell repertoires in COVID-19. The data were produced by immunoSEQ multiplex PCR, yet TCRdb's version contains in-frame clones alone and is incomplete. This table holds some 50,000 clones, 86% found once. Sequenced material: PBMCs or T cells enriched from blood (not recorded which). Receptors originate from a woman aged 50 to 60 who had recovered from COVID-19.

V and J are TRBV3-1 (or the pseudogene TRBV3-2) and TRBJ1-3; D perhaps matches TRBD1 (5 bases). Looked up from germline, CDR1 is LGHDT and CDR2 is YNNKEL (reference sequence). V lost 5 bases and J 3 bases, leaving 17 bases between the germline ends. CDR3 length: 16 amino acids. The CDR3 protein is CASSEGLGDGGNTIYF. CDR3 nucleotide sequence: TGTGCCAGCAGCGAAGGCCTAGGGGATGGTGGAAACACCATATATTTT.

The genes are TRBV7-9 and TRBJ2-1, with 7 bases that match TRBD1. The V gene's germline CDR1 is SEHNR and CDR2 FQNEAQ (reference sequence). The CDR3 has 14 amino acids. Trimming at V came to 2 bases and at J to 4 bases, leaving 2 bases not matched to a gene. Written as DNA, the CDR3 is TGTGCCAGCAGCTTAAGGGGGCAGTACAATGAGCAGTTCTTC. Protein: CASSLRGQYNEQFF.

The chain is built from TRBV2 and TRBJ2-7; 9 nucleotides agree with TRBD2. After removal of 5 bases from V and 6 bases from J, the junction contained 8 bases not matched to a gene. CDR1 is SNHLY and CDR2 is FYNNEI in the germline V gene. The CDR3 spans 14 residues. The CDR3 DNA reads TGTGCCAGCAGTACGCTCGTAGCGGGAGCCGAGCAGTACTTC. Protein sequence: CASSTLVAGAEQYF. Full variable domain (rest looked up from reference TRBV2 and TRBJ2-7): EPEVTQTPSHQVTQMGQEVILRCVPISNHLYFYWYRQILGQKVEFLVSFYNNEISEKSEIFDDQFSVERPDGSNFTLKIRSTKLEDSAMYFCASSTLVAGAEQYFGPGTRLTVT.

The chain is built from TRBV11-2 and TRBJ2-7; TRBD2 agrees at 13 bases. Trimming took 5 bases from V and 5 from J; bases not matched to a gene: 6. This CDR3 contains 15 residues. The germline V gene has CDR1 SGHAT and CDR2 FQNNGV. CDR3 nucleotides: TGTGCCAGCAGCGATGGGACTAGCGGGACCCACGAGCAGTACTTC. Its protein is CASSDGTSGTHEQYF.

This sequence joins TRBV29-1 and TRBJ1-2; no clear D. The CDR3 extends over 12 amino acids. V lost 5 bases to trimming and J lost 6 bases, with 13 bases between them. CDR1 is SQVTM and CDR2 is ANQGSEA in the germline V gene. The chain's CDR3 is CSVQPSSHGYTF. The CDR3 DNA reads TGCAGCGTTCAACCATCTAGCCATGGCTACACCTTC.

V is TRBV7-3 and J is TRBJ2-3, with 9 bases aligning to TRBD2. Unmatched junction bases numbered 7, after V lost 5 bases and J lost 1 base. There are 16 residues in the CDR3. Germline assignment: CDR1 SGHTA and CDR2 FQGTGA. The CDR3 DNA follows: TGTGCCAGCAGCCGAATGACTAGCGGAGGCACAGATACGCAGTATTTT. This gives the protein CASSRMTSGGTDTQYF.